What follows are 9 T cell receptor beta chains derived from one specimen sequenced in a study of blood T cell repertoires in COVID-19. Method: immunoSEQ multiplex PCR; TCRdb's copy keeps in-frame clones and lacks some. The sample holds approximately 94,000 clones, 80% seen once. Material for sequencing was peripheral blood. These receptors were obtained from a man between 70 and 80 years old with active or convalescent COVID-19.

This clone has at least ten counts. V gene TRBV3-1 (or the pseudogene TRBV3-2) combines with J gene TRBJ2-5; D is ambiguous. This CDR3 is 14 amino acids long. The germline CDR1 and CDR2 sequences are LGHDT and YNNKEL (reference sequence). The germline V and J ends were trimmed by 1 base and 2 bases, with 8 bases remaining between them. The CDR3: CASSQAGEQETQYF. Here the CDR3 DNA reads TGTGCCAGCAGCCAAGCTGGTGAGCAAGAGACCCAGTACTTC.

The V call is TRBV18, the J call TRBJ2-2, with a possible D match to TRBD1 (5 bases). Trimming removed 8 bases from V and 3 bases from J, with 16 bases in between. This CDR3 is built from 15 residues. Germline values: CDR1 KGHSH, CDR2 LQKENI. The CDR3 sequence is CASGPRGEDTGELFF. The DNA for the CDR3 is TGTGCCAGCGGCCCTAGGGGCGAGGACACCGGGGAGCTGTTTTTT.

The chain combines TRBV7-6 with TRBJ2-5, with 7 bases fitting TRBD2. J lost 3 bases, V lost 2 bases, and 12 bases had no gene match. Germline CDR1 and CDR2: SGHVS and FNYEAQ. CDR3 length: 17 residues. Here the CDR3 reads CASSLYGDGGTEETQYF. Written as DNA, the CDR3 is TGTGCCAGCAGCTTATACGGTGACGGGGGGACCGAAGAGACCCAGTACTTC.

The CDR3 sequence is CASGSLLATEAFF. The CDR3 coding sequence is TGTGCTAGTGGTTCCCTCCTGGCCACTGAAGCTTTCTTT. The chain links TRBV12-5 to TRBJ1-1; no reliable D call. The germline gives CDR1 LGHNT, CDR2 FRNRAP. The length of the CDR3 is 13 residues. The V gene lost 4 bases and the J gene lost 4 bases, with 10 bases spanning the gap. The full variable domain, in which reference TRBV12-5 and TRBJ1-1 provide the parts outside the CDR3, is DARVTQTPRHKVTEMGQEVTMRCQPILGHNTVFWYRQTMMQGLELLAYFRNRAPLDDSGMPKDRFSAEMPDATLATLKIQPSEPRDSAVYFCASGSLLATEAFFGQGTRLTVV.

The chain has TRBV30 and TRBJ1-6; 8 bases map to TRBD1. This CDR3 spans 13 amino acids. V lost 5 bases and J lost 9; bases outside the gene matches: 6. CDR1 is GTSNPN, CDR2 SVGIG, per germline (reference sequence). The CDR3 spells CAWSPGQASPLHF. The DNA of the CDR3 is TGTGCCTGGTCCCCGGGACAGGCTTCACCCCTCCACTTT.

V usage is TRBV7-3 and J usage is TRBJ1-1, with D unresolved. Germline CDR1 and CDR2: SGHTA and FQGTGA. The V gene lost 5 bases and the J gene lost 1 base, with 8 bases spanning the gap. This CDR3 comprises 13 residues. In DNA form, the CDR3 reads TGTGCCAGCAGCCTCGACAAGAACACTGAAGCTTTCTTT. Translating it yields CASSLDKNTEAFF.

The genes are TRBV19 and TRBJ1-2; the D is unclear. Between the trimmed V and J ends, which lost 4 bases and 7 bases, there was a span of 19 bases. Germline V gene sequence: CDR1 LNHDA, CDR2 SQIVND (reference sequence). The CDR3 has 15 amino acids. CDR3 sequence: CASSTRRRLFGGYTF. DNA of the CDR3: TGTGCCAGTAGTACCAGGAGGAGGCTATTCGGTGGCTACACCTTC.

The chain employs TRBV7-2 and TRBJ1-5, with TRBD1 matching 10 bases. CDR1 SGHTA and CDR2 FQGNSA come from the germline V gene. The J segment lost 6 bases and the V segment lost 5 bases, leaving 4 bases of the junction unmatched. This CDR3 spans 14 amino acids. CDR3 amino acids: CASSPGTGAQPQHF. In nucleotides, the CDR3 is TGTGCCAGCAGCCCCGGGACAGGGGCTCAGCCCCAGCATTTT.

This clone was found a few times. The genes are TRBV19 and TRBJ1-1, with a weak D call TRBD1 (5 bases). The CDR3 length is 14 residues. Germline assignment: CDR1 LNHDA and CDR2 SQIVND (reference sequence). Deletions cut 3 bases from V and 4 bases from J, with 12 bases between. The CDR3 loop reads CASSIQGRSTEAFF. CDR3 bases: TGTGCCAGTAGTATTCAGGGCCGTTCCACTGAAGCTTTCTTT.